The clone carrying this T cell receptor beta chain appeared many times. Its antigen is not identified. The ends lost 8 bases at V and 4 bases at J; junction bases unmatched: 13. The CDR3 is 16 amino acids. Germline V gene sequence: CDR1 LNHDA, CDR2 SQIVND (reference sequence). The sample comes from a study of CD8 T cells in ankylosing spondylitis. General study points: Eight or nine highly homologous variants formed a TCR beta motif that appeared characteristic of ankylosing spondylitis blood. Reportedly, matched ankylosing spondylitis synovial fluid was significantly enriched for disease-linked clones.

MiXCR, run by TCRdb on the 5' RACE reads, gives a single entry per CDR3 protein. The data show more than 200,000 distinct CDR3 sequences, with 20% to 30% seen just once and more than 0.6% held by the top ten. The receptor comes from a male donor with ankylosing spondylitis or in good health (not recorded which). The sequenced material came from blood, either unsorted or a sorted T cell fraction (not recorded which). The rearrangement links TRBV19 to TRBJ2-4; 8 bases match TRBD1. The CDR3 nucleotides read TGTGCCAGTGGAGACAGGGGAGGAGGCTTGAAAAACATTCAGTACTTC. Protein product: CASGDRGGGLKNIQYF.